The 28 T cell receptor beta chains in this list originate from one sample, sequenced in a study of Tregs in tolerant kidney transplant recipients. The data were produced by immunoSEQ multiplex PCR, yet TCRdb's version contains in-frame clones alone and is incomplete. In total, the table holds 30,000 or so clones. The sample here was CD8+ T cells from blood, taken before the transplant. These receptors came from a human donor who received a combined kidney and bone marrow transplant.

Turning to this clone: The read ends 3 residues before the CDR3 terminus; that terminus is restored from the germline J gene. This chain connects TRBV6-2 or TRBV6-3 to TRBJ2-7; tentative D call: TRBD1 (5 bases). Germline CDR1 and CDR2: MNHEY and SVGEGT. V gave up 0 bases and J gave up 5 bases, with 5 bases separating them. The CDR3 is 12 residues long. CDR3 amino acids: CASSYSGHEQYF. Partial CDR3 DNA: TGTGCCAGCAGTTACTCGGGGCACGAG.

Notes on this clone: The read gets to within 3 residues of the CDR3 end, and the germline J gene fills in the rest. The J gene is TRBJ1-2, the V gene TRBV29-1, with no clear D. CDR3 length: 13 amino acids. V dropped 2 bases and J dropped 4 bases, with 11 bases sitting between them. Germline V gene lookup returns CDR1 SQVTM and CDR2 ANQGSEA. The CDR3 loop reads CSVETIDSYGYTF. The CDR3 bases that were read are TGCAGCGTTGAAACCATCGACTCCTATGGC.

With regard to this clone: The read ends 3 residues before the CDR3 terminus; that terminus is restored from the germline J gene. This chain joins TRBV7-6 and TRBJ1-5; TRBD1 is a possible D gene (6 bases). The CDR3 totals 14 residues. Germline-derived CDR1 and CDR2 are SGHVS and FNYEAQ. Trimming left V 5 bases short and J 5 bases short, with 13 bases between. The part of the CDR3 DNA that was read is TGTGCCAGCAGCGCGGGACACCCCGATCAGCCC. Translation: CASSAGHPDQP. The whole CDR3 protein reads CASSAGHPDQPQHF.

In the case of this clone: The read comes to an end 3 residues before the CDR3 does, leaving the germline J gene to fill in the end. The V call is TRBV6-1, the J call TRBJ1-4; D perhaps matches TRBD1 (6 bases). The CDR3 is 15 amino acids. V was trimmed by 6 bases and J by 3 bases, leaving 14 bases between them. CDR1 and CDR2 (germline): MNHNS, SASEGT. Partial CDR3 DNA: TGTGCCAGCAGGGAACCAGGGGACCCTAATGAAAAA. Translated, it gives CASREPGDPNEK. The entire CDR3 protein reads CASREPGDPNEKLFF.

The CDR3 loop reads CASSLAGALSSYNEQFF. The part of the CDR3 DNA that was read is TGTGCCAGCAGTCTTGCAGGGGCCTTGAGCTCCTACAATGAG. The rearrangement links TRBV2 to TRBJ2-1; a possible D gene is TRBD1 (6 bases). The read finishes 3 residues shy of the CDR3 end, and the germline J gene is used to complete it. The germline V gene has CDR1 SNHLY and CDR2 FYNNEI. Trimming shortened V by 5 bases and J by 0 bases, and 17 bases separated the two germline ends. The CDR3 contains 17 residues.

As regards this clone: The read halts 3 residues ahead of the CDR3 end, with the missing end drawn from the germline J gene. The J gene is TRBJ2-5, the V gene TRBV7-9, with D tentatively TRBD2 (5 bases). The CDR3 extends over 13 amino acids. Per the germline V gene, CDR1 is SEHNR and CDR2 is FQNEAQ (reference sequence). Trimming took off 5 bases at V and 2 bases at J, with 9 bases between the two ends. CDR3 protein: CASSGPGQETQYF. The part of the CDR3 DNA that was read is TGTGCCAGCAGCGGGCCGGGGCAAGAGACC.

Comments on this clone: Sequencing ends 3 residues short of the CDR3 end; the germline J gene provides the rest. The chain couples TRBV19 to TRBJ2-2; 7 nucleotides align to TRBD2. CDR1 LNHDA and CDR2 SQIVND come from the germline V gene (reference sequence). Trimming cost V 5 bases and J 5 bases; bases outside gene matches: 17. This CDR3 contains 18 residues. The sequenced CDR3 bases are TGTGCCAGTAGTTGGGCCATCGGAGCGGGATCTTATACCGGGGAG. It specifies CASSWAIGAGSYTGE. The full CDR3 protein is CASSWAIGAGSYTGELFF.

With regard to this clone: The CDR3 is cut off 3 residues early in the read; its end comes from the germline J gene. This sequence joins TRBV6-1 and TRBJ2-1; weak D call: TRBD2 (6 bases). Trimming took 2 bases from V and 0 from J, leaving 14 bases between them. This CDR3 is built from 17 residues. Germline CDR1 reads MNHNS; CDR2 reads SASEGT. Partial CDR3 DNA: TGTGCCAGCAGTGAATCGGCTAGCGCTCGCTCCTACAATGAG. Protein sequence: CASSESASARSYNE. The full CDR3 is CASSESASARSYNEQFF.

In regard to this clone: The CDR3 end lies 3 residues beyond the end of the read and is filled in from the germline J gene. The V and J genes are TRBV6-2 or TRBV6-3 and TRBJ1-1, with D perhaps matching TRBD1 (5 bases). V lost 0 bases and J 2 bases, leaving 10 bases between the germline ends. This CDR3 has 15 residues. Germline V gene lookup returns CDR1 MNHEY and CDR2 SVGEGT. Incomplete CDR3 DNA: TGTGCCAGCAGTTACTCGGACACGGGAAACACTGAA. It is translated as CASSYSDTGNTE. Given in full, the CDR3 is CASSYSDTGNTEAFF.

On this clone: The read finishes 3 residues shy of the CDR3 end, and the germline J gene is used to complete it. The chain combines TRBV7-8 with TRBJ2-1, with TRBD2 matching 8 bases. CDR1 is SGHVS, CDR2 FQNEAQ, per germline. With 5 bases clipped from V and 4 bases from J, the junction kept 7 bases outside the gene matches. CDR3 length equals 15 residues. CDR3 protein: CASSRYGGEYNEQFF. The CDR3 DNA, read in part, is TGTGCCAGCAGCCGCTACGGGGGGGAATACAATGAG.

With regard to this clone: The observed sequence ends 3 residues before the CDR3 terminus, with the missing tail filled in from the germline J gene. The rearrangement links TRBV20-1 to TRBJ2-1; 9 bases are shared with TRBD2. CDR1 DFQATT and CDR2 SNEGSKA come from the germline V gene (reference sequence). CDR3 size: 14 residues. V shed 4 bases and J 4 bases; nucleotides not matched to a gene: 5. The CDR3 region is CSATGLADYNEQFF. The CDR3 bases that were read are TGCAGTGCTACGGGACTAGCCGATTACAATGAG.

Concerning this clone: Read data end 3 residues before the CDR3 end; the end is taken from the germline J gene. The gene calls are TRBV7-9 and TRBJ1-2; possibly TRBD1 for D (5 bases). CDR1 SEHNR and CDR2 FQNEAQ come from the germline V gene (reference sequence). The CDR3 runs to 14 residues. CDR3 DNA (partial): TGTGCCAGCAGCGACCGACAGACGCTTATCAGC. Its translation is CASSDRQTLIS. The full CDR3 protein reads CASSDRQTLISYTF.

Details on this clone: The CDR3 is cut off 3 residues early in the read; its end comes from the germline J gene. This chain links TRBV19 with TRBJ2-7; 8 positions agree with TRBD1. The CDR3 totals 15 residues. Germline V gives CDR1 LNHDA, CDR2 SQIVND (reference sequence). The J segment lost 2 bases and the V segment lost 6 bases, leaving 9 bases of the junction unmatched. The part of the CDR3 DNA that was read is TGTGCCAGTAGCGAAGCAGGACAGGGTGCCTACGAG. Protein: CASSEAGQGAYE. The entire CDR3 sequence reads CASSEAGQGAYEQYF.

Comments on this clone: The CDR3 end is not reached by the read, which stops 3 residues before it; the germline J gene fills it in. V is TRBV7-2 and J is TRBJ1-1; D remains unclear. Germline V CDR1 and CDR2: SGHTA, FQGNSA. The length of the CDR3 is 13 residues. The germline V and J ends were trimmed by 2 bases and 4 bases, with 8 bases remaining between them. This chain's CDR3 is CASSLNLVTEAFF. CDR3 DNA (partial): TGTGCCAGCAGCTTAAATCTAGTCACTGAA.

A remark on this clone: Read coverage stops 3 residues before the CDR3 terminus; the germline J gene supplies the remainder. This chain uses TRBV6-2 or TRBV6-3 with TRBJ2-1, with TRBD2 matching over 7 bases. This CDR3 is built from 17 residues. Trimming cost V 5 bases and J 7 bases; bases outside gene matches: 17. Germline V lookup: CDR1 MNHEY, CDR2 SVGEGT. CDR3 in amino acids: CASSQGASGAPWNEQFF. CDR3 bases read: TGTGCCAGCAGTCAGGGAGCTAGCGGAGCCCCTTGGAATGAG.

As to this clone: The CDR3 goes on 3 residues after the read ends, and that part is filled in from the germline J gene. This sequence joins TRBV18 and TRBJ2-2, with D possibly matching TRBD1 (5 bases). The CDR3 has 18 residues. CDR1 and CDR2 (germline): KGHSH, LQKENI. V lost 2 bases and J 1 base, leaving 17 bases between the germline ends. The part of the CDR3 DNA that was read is TGTGCCAGCTCACCAATCGCGACCGGAACAGGGAACACCGGGGAG. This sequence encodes CASSPIATGTGNTGE. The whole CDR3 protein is CASSPIATGTGNTGELFF.

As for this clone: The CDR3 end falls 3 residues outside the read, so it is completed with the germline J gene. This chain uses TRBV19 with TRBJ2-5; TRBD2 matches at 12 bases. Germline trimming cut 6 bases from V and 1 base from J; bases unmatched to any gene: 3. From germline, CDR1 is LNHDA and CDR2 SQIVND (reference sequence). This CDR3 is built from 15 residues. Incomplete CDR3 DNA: TGTGCCAGTAGCCCGACTAGCGGGAGCCAAGAGACC. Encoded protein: CASSPTSGSQET. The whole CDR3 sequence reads CASSPTSGSQETQYF. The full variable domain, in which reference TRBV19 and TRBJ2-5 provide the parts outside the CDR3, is DGGITQSPKYLFRKEGQNVTLSCEQNLNHDAMYWYRQDPGQGLRLIYYSQIVNDFQKGDIAEGYSVSREKKESFPLTVTSAQKNPTAFYLCASSPTSGSQETQYFGPGTRLLVL.

CDR3 sequence reads: CASSLVSSYEQYF. The DNA read from the CDR3 is TGTGCCAGCAGCTTGGTTTCATCCTACGAG. The V call is TRBV5-6, the J call TRBJ2-7, with D unresolved. The CDR3 goes on 3 residues after the read ends, and that part is filled in from the germline J gene. Germline V gives CDR1 SGHDT, CDR2 YYEEEE. The CDR3 consists of 13 residues. Trimming removed 0 bases at V and 1 base at J, with 5 bases between. Using reference TRBV5-6 and TRBJ2-7 for the parts outside the CDR3, the full variable domain is DAGVTQSPTHLIKTRGQQVTLRCSPKSGHDTVSWYQQALGQGPQFIFQYYEEEERQRGNFPDRFSGHQFPNYSSELNVNALLLGDSALYLCASSLVSSYEQYFGPGTRLTVT.

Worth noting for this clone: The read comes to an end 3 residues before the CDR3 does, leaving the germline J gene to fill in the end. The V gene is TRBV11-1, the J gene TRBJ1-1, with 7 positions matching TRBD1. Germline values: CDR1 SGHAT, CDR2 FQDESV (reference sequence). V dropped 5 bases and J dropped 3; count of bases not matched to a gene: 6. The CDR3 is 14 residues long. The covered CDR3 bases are TGTGCCAGCAGCCTCAGGGACAGCTACACTGAA. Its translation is CASSLRDSYTE. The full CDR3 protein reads CASSLRDSYTEAFF.

The CDR3 sequence is CASSEEGLSGANVLTF. CDR3 DNA, as far as it was read: TGTGCCAGCAGTGAAGAGGGGCTCTCTGGGGCCAACGTC. The chain joins TRBV6-1 to TRBJ2-6; a possible D gene is TRBD1 (5 bases). The read terminates 3 residues ahead of where the CDR3 ends, so the germline J gene completes it. The CDR3 has 16 amino acids. The V and J ends lost 1 base and 0 bases respectively, with 7 bases between them. Germline V gene data show CDR1 as MNHNS and CDR2 as SASEGT.

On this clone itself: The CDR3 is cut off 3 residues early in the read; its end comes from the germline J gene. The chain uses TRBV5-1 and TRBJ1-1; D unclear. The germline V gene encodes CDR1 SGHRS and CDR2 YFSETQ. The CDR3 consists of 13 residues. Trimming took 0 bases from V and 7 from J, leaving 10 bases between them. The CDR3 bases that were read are TGCGCCAGCAGCTTGGGTCCTGGGCTTGAA. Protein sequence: CASSLGPGLE. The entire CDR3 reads CASSLGPGLEAFF.

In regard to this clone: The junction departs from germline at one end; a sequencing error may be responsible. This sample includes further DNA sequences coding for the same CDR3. CDR3 sequence reads: CASSEADRGLTGELFF. CDR3 bases read: TGTGCTAGCAGTGAAGCGGACAGGGGGCTCACCGGGGAG. The V call is TRBV6-1, the J call TRBJ2-2; 11 nucleotides align to TRBD1. The DNA ends 3 residues before the CDR3 does, and the rest of the CDR3 is filled in from the germline J gene. Germline CDR1 is MNHNS and CDR2 is SASEGT. This CDR3 has 16 amino acids.

The CDR3 sequence is CATQGASGSNEQYF. The CDR3 DNA, read in part, is TGTGCCACCCAAGGGGCTAGCGGGAGTAACGAG. J is TRBJ2-7 and V is TRBV2, with 10 positions matching TRBD2. The missing CDR3 end, 3 residues past where the read stops, is filled in from the germline J gene. V trimming: 10 bases; J trimming: 5 bases; junction bases outside the gene matches: 11. The germline V gene encodes CDR1 SNHLY and CDR2 FYNNEI. The CDR3 loop spans 14 amino acids.

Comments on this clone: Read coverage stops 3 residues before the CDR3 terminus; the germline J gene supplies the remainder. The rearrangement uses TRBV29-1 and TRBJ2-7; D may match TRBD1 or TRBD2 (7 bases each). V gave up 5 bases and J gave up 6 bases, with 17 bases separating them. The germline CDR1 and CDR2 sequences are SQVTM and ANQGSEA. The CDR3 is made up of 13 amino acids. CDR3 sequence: CSVFSGRGLEQYF. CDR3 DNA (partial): TGCAGCGTTTTTTCGGGGAGGGGGCTCGAG.

The CDR3 DNA, read in part, is TGTGCCAGTAGTATAGATGGGGACAGAGGTTTGGACGAG. Protein product: CASSIDGDRGLDE. In full, the CDR3 is CASSIDGDRGLDEQYF. The chain links TRBV19 to TRBJ2-7, with 7 bases identical to TRBD1. The read stops 3 residues short of the end of the CDR3; the missing end is completed from the germline J gene. Trimming at V came to 0 bases and at J to 5 bases, leaving 10 bases not matched to a gene. The CDR3 contains 16 residues. The germline CDR1 and CDR2 sequences are LNHDA and SQIVND (reference sequence). The whole variable domain, filled in from reference TRBV19 and TRBJ2-7, reads DGGITQSPKYLFRKEGQNVTLSCEQNLNHDAMYWYRQDPGQGLRLIYYSQIVNDFQKGDIAEGYSVSREKKESFPLTVTSAQKNPTAFYLCASSIDGDRGLDEQYFGPGTRLTVT.

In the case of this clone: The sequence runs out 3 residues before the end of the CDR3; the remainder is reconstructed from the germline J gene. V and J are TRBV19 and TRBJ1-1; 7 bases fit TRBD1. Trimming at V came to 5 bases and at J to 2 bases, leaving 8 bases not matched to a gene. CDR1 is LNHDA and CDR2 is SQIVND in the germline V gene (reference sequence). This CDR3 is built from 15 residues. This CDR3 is CASSPSQGGNTEAFF. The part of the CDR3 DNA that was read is TGTGCCAGTAGTCCTTCCCAGGGGGGAAACACTGAA. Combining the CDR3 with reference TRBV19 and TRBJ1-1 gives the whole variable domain DGGITQSPKYLFRKEGQNVTLSCEQNLNHDAMYWYRQDPGQGLRLIYYSQIVNDFQKGDIAEGYSVSREKKESFPLTVTSAQKNPTAFYLCASSPSQGGNTEAFFGQGTRLTVV.

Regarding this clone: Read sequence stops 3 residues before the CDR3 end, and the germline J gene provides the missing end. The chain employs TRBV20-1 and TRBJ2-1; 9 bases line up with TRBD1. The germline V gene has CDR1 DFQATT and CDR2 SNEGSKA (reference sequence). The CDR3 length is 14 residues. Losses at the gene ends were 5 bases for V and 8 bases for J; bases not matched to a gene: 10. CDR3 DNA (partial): TGCAGTGCTTCAACCCGGGACAGGGACTATGAG. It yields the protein CSASTRDRDYE. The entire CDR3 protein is CSASTRDRDYEQFF.

The CDR3 DNA, read in part, is TGTGCCAGCAGCCACCGACTAGCGGGTTACTACGAG. As protein: CASSHRLAGYYE. From start to end, the CDR3 is CASSHRLAGYYEQYF. The rearrangement joins TRBV14 to TRBJ2-7; 10 nucleotides agree with TRBD2. The read gets to within 3 residues of the CDR3 end, and the germline J gene fills in the rest. This CDR3 contains 15 residues. The J segment lost 3 bases and the V segment lost 3 bases, leaving 5 bases of the junction unmatched. From germline, CDR1 is SGHDN and CDR2 FVKESK.